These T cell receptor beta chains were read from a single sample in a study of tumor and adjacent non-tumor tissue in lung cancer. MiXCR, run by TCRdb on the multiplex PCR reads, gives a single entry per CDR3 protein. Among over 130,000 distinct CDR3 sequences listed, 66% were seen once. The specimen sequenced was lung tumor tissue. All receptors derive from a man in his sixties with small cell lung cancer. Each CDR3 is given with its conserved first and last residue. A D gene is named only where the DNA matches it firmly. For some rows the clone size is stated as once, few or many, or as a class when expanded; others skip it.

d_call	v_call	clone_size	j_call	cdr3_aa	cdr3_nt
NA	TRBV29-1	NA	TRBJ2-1	CSVVARREQFF	TGCAGTGTTGTTGCCCGCAGGGAACAGTTCTTC
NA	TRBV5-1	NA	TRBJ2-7	CASSLAMNRGEQYF	TGCGCCAGCAGCTTGGCCATGAACCGTGGGGAGCAGTACTTC
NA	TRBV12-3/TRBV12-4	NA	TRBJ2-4	CASTSTVENIQYF	TGTGCCAGCACCTCAACCGTAGAAAACATTCAGTACTTC
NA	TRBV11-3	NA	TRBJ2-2	CASSLTARVVTGELFF	TGTGCCAGCAGCTTAACCGCGCGTGTGGTCACCGGGGAGCTGTTTTTT
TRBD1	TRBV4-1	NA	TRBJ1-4	CADSHPDRENEKLFF	TGCGCCGACAGCCACCCGGACAGGGAAAATGAAAAACTGTTTTTT
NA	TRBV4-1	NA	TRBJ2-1	CASSQVDNEQFF	TGCGCCAGCAGCCAAGTAGACAATGAGCAGTTCTTC
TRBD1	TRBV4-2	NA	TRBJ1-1	CVSSSSPGQMNTEAYF	TGTGTCAGCAGCTCAAGTCCGGGACAGATGAACACTGAAGCTTACTTT
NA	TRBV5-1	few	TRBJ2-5	CASSFPAEETQYF	TGCGCCAGCAGCTTCCCCGCAGAAGAGACCCAGTACTTC
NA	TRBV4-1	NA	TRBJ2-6	CASSQVRGQCPLWANVLTF	TGCGCCAGCAGCCAAGTCCGGGGACAATGTCCTTTGTGGGCCAACGTCCTGACTTTC
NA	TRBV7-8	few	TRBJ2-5	CASSLTGHSPGTQYF	TGTGCCAGCAGCTTAACCGGACACTCCCCGGGGACCCAGTACTTC
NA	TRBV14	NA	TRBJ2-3	CASSGKSTDAQYF	TGTGCCAGCAGCGGGAAAAGCACAGATGCGCAGTATTTT
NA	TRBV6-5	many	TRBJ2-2	CASSYMSVGGELFF	TGTGCCAGCAGTTACATGTCAGTTGGCGGGGAGCTGTTTTTT
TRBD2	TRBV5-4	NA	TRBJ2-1	CASSLERDENEQFF	TGTGCCAGCAGCTTGGAGCGGGACGAGAATGAGCAGTTCTTC
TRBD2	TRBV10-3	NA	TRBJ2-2	CAISHSGSTGTGELFF	TGTGCCATCAGTCATAGCGGGAGTACAGGCACCGGGGAACTGTTTTTT
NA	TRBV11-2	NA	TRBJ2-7	CASSSTLFYEHYF	TGTGCCAGCAGCTCTACTTTATTCTACGAGCATTACTTC
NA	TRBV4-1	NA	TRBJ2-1	CANSQDLLLGADYNEQFF	TGCGCCAACAGCCAGGATCTCCTGCTAGGGGCGGATTACAATGAGCAGTTCTTC
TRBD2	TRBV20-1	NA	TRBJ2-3	CSVETSATDTQYF	TGCAGCGTTGAGACTAGCGCCACAGATACGCAGTATTTT
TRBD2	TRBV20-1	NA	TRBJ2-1	CSANIAGGPMDEQFF	TGCAGTGCTAATATAGCGGGAGGGCCTATGGATGAGCAGTTCTTC
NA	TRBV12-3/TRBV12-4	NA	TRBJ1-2	CASSLSAVNTF	TGTGCCAGCAGCCTGTCGGCTGTGAACACCTTC
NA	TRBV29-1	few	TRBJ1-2	CSVVDGNYGYTF	TGCAGCGTTGTTGACGGCAACTATGGCTACACCTTC
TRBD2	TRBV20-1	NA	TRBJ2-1	CSARDQRTSGFMGEQFF	TGCAGTGCTAGAGATCAGAGGACTAGCGGCTTTATGGGTGAGCAGTTCTTC
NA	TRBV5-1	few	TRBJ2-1	CASSPAGAPYNEQFF	TGCGCCAGCAGCCCCGCGGGGGCCCCCTACAATGAGCAGTTCTTC
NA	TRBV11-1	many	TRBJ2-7	CASSVTGRYEQYF	TGTGCCAGCAGCGTTACGGGCCGGTACGAGCAGTACTTC
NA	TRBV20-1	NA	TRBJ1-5	CSARSSGCNQPQHF	TGCAGTGCCCGGAGCTCCGGGTGCAATCAGCCCCAGCATTTT
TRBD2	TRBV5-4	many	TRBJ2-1	CASSDGTSGSDEQFF	TGTGCCAGCAGCGACGGGACTAGCGGGAGCGATGAGCAGTTCTTC
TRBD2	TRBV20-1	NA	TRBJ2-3	CSAREIRLAGLADTQYF	TGCAGTGCTAGAGAAATCCGCTTAGCGGGGTTGGCAGATACGCAGTATTTT
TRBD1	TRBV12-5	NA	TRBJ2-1	CASGLRGTGHIGADNEQFF	TGTGCTAGTGGTTTGAGGGGGACAGGGCACATCGGCGCTGACAATGAGCAGTTCTTC
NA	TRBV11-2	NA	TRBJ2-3	CACSYTSTDTRYF	TGTGCCTGCAGCTATACTAGCACAGATACGCGGTATTTT
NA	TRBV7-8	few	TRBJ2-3	CASTQRGRGASTDTQYF	TGTGCCAGCACCCAAAGAGGGCGGGGTGCTAGCACAGATACGCAGTATTTT
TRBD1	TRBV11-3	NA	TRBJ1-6	CASSQHRDRVSTRTNSPLRF	TGTGCCAGTAGCCAGCACCGGGACAGGGTCTCCACTCGAACAAATTCACCTCTCCGCTTT
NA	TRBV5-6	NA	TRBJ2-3	CASSSSKGKDTQYF	TGTGCCAGCAGCTCGTCGAAGGGCAAAGATACGCAGTATTTT
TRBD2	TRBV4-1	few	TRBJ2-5	CASSRPSGRSETQYF	TGCGCCAGCAGCCGACCTAGCGGGAGAAGTGAGACCCAGTACTTC
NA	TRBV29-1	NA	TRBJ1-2	CVAQGDYGYTF	TGCGTCGCACAGGGCGACTATGGCTACACCTTC
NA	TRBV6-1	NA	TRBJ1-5	CASRWGGGNQPRHF	NA
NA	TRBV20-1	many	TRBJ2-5	CSARDPRLFQETQYF	TGCAGTGCTAGAGACCCCCGACTATTTCAAGAGACCCAGTACTTC
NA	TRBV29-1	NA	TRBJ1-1	CSVLVGKNTEAFF	TGCAGCGTTTTGGTAGGGAAGAACACTGAGGCTTTCTTT
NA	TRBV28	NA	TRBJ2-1	CASSRNEHFF	TGTGCCAGCTCTCGCAATGAACACTTCTTC
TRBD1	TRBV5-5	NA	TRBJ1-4	CVSSLRDRVEKLFF	TGTGTCAGCAGCCTCCGGGACAGGGTAGAAAAACTGTTTTTT
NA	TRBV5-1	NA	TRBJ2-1	CACSSRLGAENEQFF	TGCGCCTGCAGCTCCCGATTGGGGGCAGAAAATGAGCAGTTCTTC
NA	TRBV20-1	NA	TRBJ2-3	CSAKDLRRASDTQYF	TGCAGTGCTAAGGATCTGAGGAGGGCCTCAGATACGCAGTATTTT
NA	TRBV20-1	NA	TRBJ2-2	CSARTNGTGELFF	TGCAGTGCCAGGACTAACGGAACCGGGGAGCTGTTTTTT
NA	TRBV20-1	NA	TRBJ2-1	CSARDIRPSSYSDQFF	TGCAGTGCTAGAGATATCAGGCCTAGCTCCTACAGTGATCAGTTCTTC
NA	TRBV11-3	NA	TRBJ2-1	CASSLWVTYNEQFF	TGTGCCAGCAGCTTGTGGGTGACTTACAATGAGCAGTTCTTC
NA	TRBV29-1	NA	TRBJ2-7	CSVELDRPYEQYF	TGCAGCGTTGAGCTGGACAGACCCTACGAGCAGTACTTT
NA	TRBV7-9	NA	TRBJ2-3	CAVPKIPDTQYF	TGTGCCGTCCCTAAGATACCCGATACGCAGTATTTT
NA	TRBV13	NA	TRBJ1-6	CASSQGHGLTNSPLHF	TGTGCCAGTAGCCAGGGACACGGCTTAACTAATTCACCCCTCCACTTT